These 2 T cell receptor beta chains were sequenced from one sample in a study of blood T cell repertoires in COVID-19. The table came from immunoSEQ multiplex PCR; TCRdb's copy has only in-frame clones and leaves some out. The profile shows about 210,000 clones, about four fifths of them singletons. Sequenced material: peripheral blood. The receptors come from a woman over 75 with COVID-19, enrolled during active disease.

This clone was seen a few times. The chain links TRBV5-1 to TRBJ1-5; 9 positions agree with TRBD1. With 4 bases clipped from V and 4 bases from J, the junction kept 3 bases outside the gene matches. CDR1 is SGHRS, CDR2 YFSETQ, per germline. CDR3 size: 14 residues. The chain's CDR3 is CASSKDRGNQPQHF. CDR3 nucleotides: TGCGCCAGCAGCAAAGACAGGGGGAATCAGCCCCAGCATTTT.

The chain has TRBV12-3 or TRBV12-4 and TRBJ1-2; 7 bases are a match to TRBD1. V was pared by 3 bases and J by 4 bases, with 2 bases of the junction left unmatched. The CDR3 contains 13 residues. CDR3 nucleotide sequence: TGTGCCAGCAGTTTTAGGGACAGCTATGGCTACACCTTC. This sequence encodes CASSFRDSYGYTF.